These T cell receptor beta chains were read from a single sample in a study of blood T cell repertoires in COVID-19. Assay used: immunoSEQ multiplex PCR; TCRdb lists only in-frame clones, some missing. This repertoire shows over 200,000 clones, around 88% found once; its top ten account for 4.5% to 6.5%. The sequenced sample was peripheral blood. These receptors were taken from a man older than 75 with acute or convalescent COVID-19. Each CDR3 is given with its conserved first and last residue. A D gene is named only where the DNA matches it firmly. Size values are once, few and many counts, or a class for expanded clones, and some rows have none.

>-|-|TRBV7-7|TRBJ2-2
CASSLGQGTGELFF
TGTGCCAGCAGCTTAGGCCAGGGCACAGGGGAGCTGTTTTTT
>TRBD1|-|TRBV5-1|TRBJ1-2
CASSVGRDRDYGYTF
TGCGCCAGCAGCGTCGGACGGGACAGGGACTATGGCTACACCTTC
>-|-|TRBV7-2|TRBJ2-7
CASSFQGTYEQYF
TGTGCCAGCAGCTTTCAGGGGACCTACGAGCAGTACTTC
>TRBD1|-|TRBV7-9|TRBJ1-2
CASSLWGTGAYGYTF
TGTGCCAGCAGCTTATGGGGCACAGGGGCGTATGGCTACACCTTC
>TRBD2|few|TRBV5-1|TRBJ2-7
CASSLATSGLYEQYF
TGCGCCAGCAGCTTGGCGACTAGCGGACTCTACGAGCAGTACTTC
>-|-|TRBV2|TRBJ2-1
CASIGGPYNEQFF
TGTGCCAGCATTGGTGGGCCCTACAATGAGCAGTTCTTC
>TRBD2|-|TRBV5-4|TRBJ2-5
CASSSSSGRYQETQYF
TGTGCCAGCAGTTCCTCTAGCGGGAGGTACCAAGAGACCCAGTACTTC
>TRBD1|-|TRBV10-2|TRBJ1-3
CASSERPQGASGNTIYF
TGCGCCAGCAGTGAGAGGCCCCAGGGGGCCTCTGGAAACACCATATATTTT
>-|once|TRBV5-1|TRBJ2-1
CASSSGGSSYNEQFF
TGCGCCAGCAGCTCCGGGGGAAGCTCCTACAATGAGCAGTTCTTC
>-|-|TRBV7-9|TRBJ1-1
CASSSHTGNTEAFF
TGTGCCAGCAGCTCACATACAGGGAACACTGAAGCTTTCTTT
>-|-|TRBV5-1|TRBJ1-1
CASSLPGKTEAFF
TGCGCCAGCAGCTTGCCGGGGAAGACTGAAGCTTTCTTT
>TRBD1|-|TRBV5-1|TRBJ1-4
CASSEGGTGLEKLFF
TGCGCCAGCAGCGAAGGCGGGACAGGGCTTGAAAAACTGTTTTTT
>TRBD1|-|TRBV27|TRBJ1-5
CASSFSFGTGNQPQHF
TGTGCCAGCAGTTTTTCGTTTGGGACAGGGAATCAGCCCCAGCATTTT
>TRBD1|few|TRBV5-1|TRBJ2-3
CASSSITGGTDTQYF
TGCGCCAGCAGCTCGATCACAGGGGGCACAGATACGCAGTATTTT
>-|-|TRBV5-1|TRBJ1-4
CASSLVWSATNEKLFF
TGCGCCAGCAGCTTGGTATGGTCGGCAACTAATGAAAAACTGTTTTTT
>-|-|TRBV28|TRBJ2-3
CASSLDWGPPTDTQYF
TGTGCCAGCAGCCTCGATTGGGGGCCTCCCACAGATACGCAGTATTTT
>-|-|TRBV5-4|TRBJ2-5
CASSLGSEETQYF
TGTGCCAGCAGCTTGGGGTCAGAAGAGACCCAGTACTTC
>-|-|TRBV3-1/TRBV3-2|TRBJ1-3
CASSQPFGGGNTIYF
TGTGCCAGCAGCCAGCCGTTTGGAGGTGGAAACACCATATATTTT
>-|-|TRBV19|TRBJ1-2
CASSIWGEGYGYTF
TGTGCCAGTAGTATCTGGGGTGAGGGCTATGGCTACACCTTC
>-|-|TRBV27|TRBJ2-1
CASSPRWVAGPYNEQFF
TGTGCCAGCAGTCCCCGCTGGGTGGCGGGCCCATACAATGAGCAGTTCTTC
>-|-|TRBV5-8|TRBJ1-2
CASSLARTVGYTF
TGTGCCAGCAGCTTGGCCCGGACAGTAGGCTACACCTTC
>-|-|TRBV28|TRBJ1-1
CASSPRREAFF
TGTGCCAGCAGCCCCCGGCGGGAAGCTTTCTTT
>-|-|TRBV27|TRBJ2-3
CASSLIAVTSTDTQYF
TGTGCCAGCAGTTTGATAGCTGTAACTAGCACAGATACGCAGTATTTT
>TRBD1|-|TRBV9|TRBJ1-3
CASSVEGAAGNTIYF
TGTGCCAGCAGCGTGGAGGGGGCAGCTGGAAACACCATATATTTT
>TRBD2|-|TRBV7-8|TRBJ2-7
CASSLVGGGSYEQYF
TGTGCCAGCAGCTTAGTGGGCGGGGGATCCTACGAGCAGTACTTC
>TRBD1|-|TRBV19|TRBJ1-1
CASLWTGGVNTEAFF
TGTGCCAGCCTCTGGACAGGGGGAGTGAACACTGAAGCTTTCTTT
>-|-|TRBV5-1|TRBJ2-7
CASSLSGSGYEQYF
TGCGCCAGCAGCTTGTCGGGGAGCGGGTACGAGCAGTACTTC
>TRBD1|-|TRBV11-2|TRBJ1-2
CASSLYGTGGAGGYTF
TGTGCCAGCAGCTTATACGGGACAGGGGGCGCGGGAGGCTACACCTTC
>-|-|TRBV24-1|TRBJ2-2
CATSDFRQGLNTGELFF
TGTGCCACCAGTGATTTCCGCCAGGGGCTGAACACCGGGGAGCTGTTTTTT
>TRBD1|-|TRBV5-1|TRBJ2-7
CASSLEQGAGEQYF
TGCGCCAGCAGCTTGGAGCAGGGGGCGGGGGAGCAGTACTTC
>-|-|TRBV18|TRBJ1-6
CASSPTGYNSPLHF
TGTGCCAGCTCACCGACAGGCTATAATTCACCCCTCCACTTT
>-|-|TRBV2|TRBJ2-7
CASSVVSSYEQYF
TGTGCCAGCAGTGTGGTCAGCTCCTACGAGCAGTACTTC
>TRBD1|-|TRBV2|TRBJ1-1
CASRVEDRVGTEAFF
TGTGCCAGCAGGGTGGAGGACAGGGTAGGCACTGAAGCTTTCTTT
>-|-|TRBV5-1|TRBJ1-4
CASRSGSLGEKLFF
TGCGCCAGCCGCAGTGGGAGCCTCGGTGAAAAACTGTTTTTT
>TRBD2|-|TRBV6-5|TRBJ2-5
CASTRSGDRRETQYF
TGTGCCAGCACTCGTAGCGGGGACCGCCGAGAGACCCAGTACTTC
>TRBD2|-|TRBV2|TRBJ2-1
CASSAPIAGGYNEQFF
TGTGCCAGCAGTGCCCCCATAGCGGGGGGTTACAATGAGCAGTTCTTC
>-|-|TRBV30|TRBJ2-2
CAWRVLATNTGELFF
TGTGCCTGGAGGGTGCTGGCAACGAACACCGGGGAGCTGTTTTTT
>-|-|TRBV10-2|TRBJ1-5
CASSLDSSNQPQHF
TGCGCCAGCAGTTTGGACAGTAGCAATCAGCCCCAGCATTTT
>TRBD1|-|TRBV11-2|TRBJ1-2
CASSLVLDRDFYGYTF
TGTGCCAGCAGCTTAGTTTTGGACAGGGATTTCTATGGCTACACCTTC
>TRBD1|-|TRBV5-8|TRBJ1-5
CASSLTGPSNQPQHF
TGTGCCAGCAGCCTGACAGGGCCCAGCAATCAGCCCCAGCATTTT
>TRBD1|-|TRBV2|TRBJ1-5
CASSPPGQGNFGNQPQHF
TGTGCCAGCAGTCCCCCGGGACAGGGTAATTTCGGCAATCAGCCCCAGCATTTT
>-|-|TRBV6-6|TRBJ1-5
CASSSYRDGSNQPQHF
TGTGCCAGCAGTTCTTACAGGGATGGGAGCAATCAGCCCCAGCATTTT
>-|-|TRBV28|TRBJ1-6
CASSFKGSPLHF
TGTGCCAGCAGTTTTAAGGGGTCACCCCTCCACTTT
>TRBD1|-|TRBV24-1|TRBJ1-4
CATSRTGSNEKLFF
TGTGCCACCAGCCGGACAGGCTCTAATGAAAAACTGTTTTTT
>-|few|TRBV10-3|TRBJ1-5
CAISAGIISRNQPQHF
TGTGCCATCAGTGCCGGGATTATATCGCGCAATCAGCCCCAGCATTTT
>TRBD2|-|TRBV19|TRBJ2-2
CASTPGLVNTGELFF
TGTGCCAGTACCCCGGGACTAGTGAACACCGGGGAGCTGTTTTTT
>-|-|TRBV7-9|TRBJ1-5
CASSAQNQPQHF
TGTGCCAGCAGCGCTCAGAATCAGCCCCAGCATTTT
>-|-|TRBV11-2|TRBJ2-1
CASSFWRDNEQFF
TGTGCCAGCAGCTTCTGGCGGGACAATGAGCAGTTCTTC
>-|-|TRBV9|TRBJ1-1
CASSVAITGTEAFF
TGTGCCAGCAGCGTGGCCATTACAGGTACTGAAGCTTTCTTT
>TRBD1|-|TRBV19|TRBJ1-5
CASSTGQGGQPQHF
TGTGCCAGTAGTACCGGACAGGGAGGTCAGCCCCAGCATTTT
>TRBD1|-|TRBV5-1|TRBJ2-3
CASSLGDRLTSTDTQYF
TGCGCCAGCAGCTTGGGGGACAGGCTAACTAGCACAGATACGCAGTATTTT
>-|-|TRBV3-1/TRBV3-2|TRBJ1-1
CASSQGKGVTTEAFF
TGTGCCAGCAGCCAAGGAAAGGGGGTCACCACTGAAGCTTTCTTT
>TRBD1|-|TRBV6-5|TRBJ2-3
CASSYLGTGGGNTQYF
TGTGCCAGCAGTTATTTGGGGACAGGGGGCGGAAATACGCAGTATTTT
>-|-|TRBV3-1/TRBV3-2|TRBJ1-1
CASSQAHMNTEAFF
TGTGCCAGCAGCCAAGCCCACATGAACACTGAAGCTTTCTTT